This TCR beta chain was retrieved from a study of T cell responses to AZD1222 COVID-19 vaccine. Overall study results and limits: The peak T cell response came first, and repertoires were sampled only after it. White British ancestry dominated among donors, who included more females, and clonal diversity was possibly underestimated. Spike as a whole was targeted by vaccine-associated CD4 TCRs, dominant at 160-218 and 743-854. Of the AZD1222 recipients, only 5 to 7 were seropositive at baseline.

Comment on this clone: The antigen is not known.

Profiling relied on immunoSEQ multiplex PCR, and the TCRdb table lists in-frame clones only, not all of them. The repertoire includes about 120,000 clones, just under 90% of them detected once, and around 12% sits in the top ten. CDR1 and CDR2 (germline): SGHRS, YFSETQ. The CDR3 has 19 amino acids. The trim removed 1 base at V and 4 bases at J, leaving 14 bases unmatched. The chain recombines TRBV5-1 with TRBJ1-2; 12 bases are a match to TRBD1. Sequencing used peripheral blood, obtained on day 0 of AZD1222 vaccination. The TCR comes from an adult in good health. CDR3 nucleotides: TGCGCCAGCAGCTTGTGGGGTACCGGGACAGGGGGCTCCCGCTATGGCTACACCTTC. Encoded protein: CASSLWGTGTGGSRYGYTF.